These T cell receptor beta chains were read from a single sample in a study of cytomegalovirus exposure and HLA in healthy donors. Some clones are missing from TCRdb's copy, which holds only in-frame ones; the method was immunoSEQ multiplex PCR. The sample shows fewer than 150,000 clones, about four fifths of them seen only once. Sequencing was carried out using PBMCs. These receptors were obtained from a man aged 25 to 40 in good health and CMV-seronegative. CDR3s leave out the opening cysteine and the closing phenylalanine or tryptophan.

cdr3_aa | v_call
ASSTQGFLSHTEAF | TRBV2
ASSLRGTFRTDTQY | TRBV7-9
ATSIRTGVNSPLH | TRBV15
ASSETARGGNQPQH | TRBV2
ASSQGAYEQY | TRBV28
ASSDRAGYT | TRBV5-4
SVFRGPTEAF | TRBV29-1
AGAKGTYGYT | TRBV30
ASSRDSWNTGELF | TRBV7-3
ASRTTATNTEAF | TRBV6-1
ASSLGQGAKPF | TRBV28
SVRGERHDEQY | TRBV29-1
ASSETRGWESQETQY | TRBV6-1
ASSAGTGGYGYT | TRBV9
ASSIGRVNTEAF | TRBV19
ASSLDVAGARNEQF | TRBV11-2
ASRVTGPNTEAF | TRBV2
ASSIEALAGGEY | TRBV19
ASSMGLEAQY | TRBV2
ASSLGPGGFLGGYT | TRBV5-4
ASSLGSQGRYEQY | TRBV5-1
ASSPGLGGRSYEQY | TRBV5-1
ASSLGASSYNEQF | TRBV28
ASSLGSTNEKLF | TRBV18
ASARQGSYEQY | TRBV27
ASTKGTSVYNEQF | TRBV19
ASSQETSGRLRQY | TRBV27
ASSNSNEQF | TRBV5-1
ASSLAGGGSTEAF | TRBV5-1
ASSLYRGGETQY | TRBV6-1
ASVRGRETQY | TRBV12-5
ASSEATGDQPQH | TRBV2
ASSLVDLGSSYNSPLH | TRBV5-6
ATSRRETQY | TRBV15
ASSIYRGQFVSEKLF | TRBV5-8
ASSFSGSIYNEQF | TRBV27
ASNPLRGIHGYT | TRBV5-6
ASSPRGIPEAF | TRBV4-1
ASSVFIADTQY | TRBV9
ASSLLSSGGGTDTQY | TRBV7-9
ASSGDRGRRSEQF | TRBV5-1
ASSSGYNQPQH | TRBV28
ASSLRQGEGDNEQF | TRBV19
ASSPDRFEAF | TRBV18
ASSPDRAQSRGEKLF | TRBV7-9
ASGLGGPKSDTQY | TRBV12-5
ASSPYGGYSYNEQF | TRBV7-8
AWRLRQGFGYP | TRBV30
ASSQTIHESNYEQY | TRBV6-6
ASSPNLDQATEAF | TRBV4-1
ASSLKGQARVNYGYT | TRBV19
ASSATGTGILNTEAF | TRBV7-8
ASSEAAALSTDTQY | TRBV2
ASSHGGYEQY | TRBV18
ASSVDSSNQPQH | TRBV9
ASSWEQGYGGYT | TRBV7-9
ASSRVIGSSGNTIY | TRBV4-1
ASSLIKQGSTEAF | TRBV5-6
ASSGSDRVSGEQF | TRBV28
ASSLTGLAGSGETQY | TRBV5-4